The T cell receptor (beta chain) under discussion was sequenced for a study of CD8 T cells in Susac syndrome (dated by TCRdb to between 2017 and 2020). Concerning the study at large: Repertoire sequencing was used to test whether CD8+ T cell activation and differentiation in Susac syndrome was antigen driven. Broad study findings and their caveats: The number of individuals in the TCR sequencing and HLA analysis was acknowledged as relatively small.

RNA was extracted using the RNeasy kit, and roughly 0.5 to 1 microgram was reverse transcribed with random hexamers. The immunoSEQ multiplex PCR assay, which covers 54 Vbeta and 13 Jbeta segments, was used to amplify TCR beta CDR3 regions. To correct PCR amplification bias, a synthetic template baseline was used for both primer optimization and computational correction. In the authors' own workflow: Reads were annotated to V, D and J genes per IMGT and analyzed with immunoSEQ Analyzer, keeping only productive sequences. Clonality was computed as one minus Shannon entropy normalized by log2 of the number of productive unique sequences. For each patient and control, public and private clones were evaluated within the 100 most prevalent clones. Clones were defined as Susac-specific when absent from the healthy and MS cohorts, from fewer than 1,200 published viral clones and from other ImmuneACCESS disease sequences. Through fastp at Q25 and MiXCR, TCRdb rebuilt clones from the public reads, retaining in-frame beta chains. When rows share a CDR3 protein, they turn into one entry using the most common DNA and genes. TCRdb's processing, not the authors', yielded these V and J calls. The sample table records about 300,000 distinct CDR3 sequences; roughly 94% of these occur just once. About 0.07% of the sample goes to the ten largest clones.

Notes on this clonotype: Its binding antigen is unknown. No much larger clonotype is one base removed from it; base qualities were not supplied.

Peripheral blood CD8+ and CD4+ T cells from healthy donors, Susac syndrome patients and multiple sclerosis patients were profiled using high-throughput TCR beta sequencing. Treatment-naive patients with stable or active relapsing-remitting disease fulfilling revised McDonald criteria were used as multiple sclerosis controls. Bulk CD8+ and CD4+ T cells were purified magnetically by negative isolation, whereas CD8+ TEMRA cells were enriched by FACS. Blood was collected in EDTA tubes and processed within 24 hours, with PBMCs isolated through density gradient centrifugation. PBMCs destined for TCR sequencing were cryopreserved in liquid nitrogen and later thawed in a 37 °C water bath. A purity of at least 90% was achieved for sorted or isolated CD4+, CD8+ and CD8+ TEMRA cells. The CDR3 has 14 amino acids, counting the end cysteine and phenylalanine. Solely the CDR3 DNA is kept, with 42 bases framed from the first base. CDR1 is given as MGHDK and CDR2 as SYGVNS, both from the germline V gene. V and J lose 4 bases and 7 bases, and a span of 14 bases separates them.

This TCR derives from a human donor with multiple sclerosis. In this chain, TRBV25-1 is recombined with TRBJ2-1; D gene: possibly TRBD1, on 5 matching bases. The sample was CD4+ T cells from PBMCs. The CDR3 reads CASSAGLELNEQFF. DNA sequence: TGTGCCAGCAGTGCAGGGTTGGAGCTAAATGAGCAGTTCTTC.